The source of this T cell receptor beta chain is a study of blood T cell repertoires in COVID-19. Study overall: Sources were T cells, B-cell-depleted T cells, or PBMCs; the material itself was cDNA or gDNA.

The CDR3 is made up of 16 amino acids. CDR1 LNHNV and CDR2 YYDKDF come from the germline V gene (reference sequence). The V and J ends lost 1 base and 7 bases, in that order; junction bases with no gene match: 3. The study recruited people aged 18 to 89 years across approximately 24 US areas. Each recovered donor of Cohort 3 presented with two negative PCRs, clearance, or symptom resolution. As handled by the study authors: Reference gene primer amplification gave estimated nucleated cell counts. This table comes from immunoSEQ multiplex PCR, and its TCRdb copy is limited to in-frame clones, with some not included. V and J calls and clone size are copied from that table; D and trimming were computed from the DNA. The sample includes fewer than 400,000 clones, 80% to 90% of them seen just once.

This TCR was recovered from a man aged 30-40 years who had recovered from COVID-19. J is TRBJ2-1 and V is TRBV15; 14 bases are a match to TRBD2. Sequencing input: PBMCs or T cells enriched from blood (not recorded which). CDR3 amino acids: CATSRGLAGGLNEQFF. CDR3 in DNA: TGTGCCACCAGCAGAGGACTAGCGGGGGGGTTAAATGAGCAGTTCTTC.